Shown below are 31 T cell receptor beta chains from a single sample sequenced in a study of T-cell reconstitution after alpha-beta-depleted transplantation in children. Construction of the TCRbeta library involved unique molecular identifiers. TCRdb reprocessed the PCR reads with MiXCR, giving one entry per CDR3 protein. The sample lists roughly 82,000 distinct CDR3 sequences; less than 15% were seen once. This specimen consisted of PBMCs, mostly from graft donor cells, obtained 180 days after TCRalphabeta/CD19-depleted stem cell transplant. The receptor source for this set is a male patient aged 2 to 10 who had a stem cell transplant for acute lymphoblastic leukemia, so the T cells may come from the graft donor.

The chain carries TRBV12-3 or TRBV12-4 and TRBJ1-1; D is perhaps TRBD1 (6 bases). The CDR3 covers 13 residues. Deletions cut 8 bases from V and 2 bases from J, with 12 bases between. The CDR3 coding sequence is TGTGCCAGCCTTTGGGGGCCCAACACTGAAGCTTTCTTT. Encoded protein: CASLWGPNTEAFF.

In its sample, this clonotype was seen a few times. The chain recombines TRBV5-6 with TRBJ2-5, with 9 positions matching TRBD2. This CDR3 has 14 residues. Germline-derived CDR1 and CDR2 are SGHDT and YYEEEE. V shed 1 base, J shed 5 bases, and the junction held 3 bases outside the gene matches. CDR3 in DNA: TGTGCCAGCAGCTTGATCAGCGGGAGGGAGACCCAGTACTTC. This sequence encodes CASSLISGRETQYF. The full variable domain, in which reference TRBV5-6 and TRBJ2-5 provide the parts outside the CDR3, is DAGVTQSPTHLIKTRGQQVTLRCSPKSGHDTVSWYQQALGQGPQFIFQYYEEEERQRGNFPDRFSGHQFPNYSSELNVNALLLGDSALYLCASSLISGRETQYFGPGTRLLVL.

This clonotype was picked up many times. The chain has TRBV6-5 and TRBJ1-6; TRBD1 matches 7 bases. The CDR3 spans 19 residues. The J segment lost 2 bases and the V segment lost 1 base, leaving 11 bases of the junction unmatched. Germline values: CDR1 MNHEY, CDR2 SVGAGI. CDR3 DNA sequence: TGTGCCAGCAGTTACTTTGTTAACACAGGGGCGGCCTATAATTCACCCCTCCACTTT. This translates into CASSYFVNTGAAYNSPLHF.

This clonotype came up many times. The CDR3 DNA follows: TGTGCCAGCAGCTTAGTTCCAGACTACAATGAGCAGTTCTTC. This codes for CASSLVPDYNEQFF. The chain uses TRBV7-2 and TRBJ2-1; D is unresolved. Looked up from germline, CDR1 is SGHTA and CDR2 is FQGNSA. V dropped 1 base and J dropped 3 bases, with 7 bases sitting between them. The CDR3 spans 14 residues.

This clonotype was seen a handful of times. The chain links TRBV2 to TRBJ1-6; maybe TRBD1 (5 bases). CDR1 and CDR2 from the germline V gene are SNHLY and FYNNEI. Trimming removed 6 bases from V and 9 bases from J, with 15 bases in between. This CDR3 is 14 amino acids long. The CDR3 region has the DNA TGTGCCAGCAGCATAACAGAGGGGAGTTCACCCCTCCACTTT. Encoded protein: CASSITEGSSPLHF. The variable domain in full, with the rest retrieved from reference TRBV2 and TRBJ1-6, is EPEVTQTPSHQVTQMGQEVILRCVPISNHLYFYWYRQILGQKVEFLVSFYNNEISEKSEIFDDQFSVERPDGSNFTLKIRSTKLEDSAMYFCASSITEGSSPLHFGNGTRLTVT.

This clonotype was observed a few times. The CDR3 bases are TGTGCCAGCAGCTTAGGGGGGGCTGGAGTATCTGAAGCTTTCTTT. Residues: CASSLGGAGVSEAFF. The chain joins TRBV7-6 to TRBJ1-1, with D possibly matching TRBD1 (6 bases). Germline CDR1 SGHVS, CDR2 FNYEAQ. Trimming cost V 1 base and J 6 bases, with 15 bases left between them. This CDR3 is 15 amino acids long.

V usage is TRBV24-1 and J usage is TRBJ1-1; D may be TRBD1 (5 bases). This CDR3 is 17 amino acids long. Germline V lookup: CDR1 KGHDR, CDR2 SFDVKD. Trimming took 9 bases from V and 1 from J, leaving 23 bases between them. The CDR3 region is CATEGGGDQNGNTEAFF. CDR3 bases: TGTGCCACCGAAGGCGGGGGGGATCAAAACGGGAACACTGAAGCTTTCTTT.

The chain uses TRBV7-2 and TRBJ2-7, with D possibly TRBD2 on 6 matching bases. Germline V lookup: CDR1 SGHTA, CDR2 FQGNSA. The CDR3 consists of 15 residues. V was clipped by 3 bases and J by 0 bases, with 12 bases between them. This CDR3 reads CASSLIGRSSYEQYF. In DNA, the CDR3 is TGTGCCAGCAGCTTGATTGGGAGGAGCTCCTACGAGCAGTACTTC.

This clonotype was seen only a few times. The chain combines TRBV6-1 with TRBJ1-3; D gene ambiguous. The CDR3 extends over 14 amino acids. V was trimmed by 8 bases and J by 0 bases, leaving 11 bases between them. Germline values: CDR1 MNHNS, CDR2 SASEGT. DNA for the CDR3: TGTGCCAGCGTATTAGGTCTCTCTGGAAACACCATATATTTT. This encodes CASVLGLSGNTIYF.

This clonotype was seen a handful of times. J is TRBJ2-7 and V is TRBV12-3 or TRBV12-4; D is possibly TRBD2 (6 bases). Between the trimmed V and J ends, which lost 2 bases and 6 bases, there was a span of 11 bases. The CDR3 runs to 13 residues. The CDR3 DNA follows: TGTGCCAGCAGTTTAAGGGAGGATCTCGAGCAGTACTTC. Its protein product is CASSLREDLEQYF.

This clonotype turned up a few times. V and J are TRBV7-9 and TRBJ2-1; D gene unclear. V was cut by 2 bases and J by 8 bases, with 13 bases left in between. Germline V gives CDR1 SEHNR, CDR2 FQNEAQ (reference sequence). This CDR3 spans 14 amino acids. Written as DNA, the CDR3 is TGTGCCAGCAGCTTACCGGTCCACGGCGATGAGCAGTTCTTC. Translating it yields CASSLPVHGDEQFF.

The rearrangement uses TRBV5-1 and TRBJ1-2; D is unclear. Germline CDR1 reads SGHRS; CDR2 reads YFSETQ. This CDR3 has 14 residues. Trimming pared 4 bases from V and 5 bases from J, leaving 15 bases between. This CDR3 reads CASSPVSRGYGYTF. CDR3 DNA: TGCGCCAGCAGCCCAGTTTCCAGAGGATATGGCTACACCTTC. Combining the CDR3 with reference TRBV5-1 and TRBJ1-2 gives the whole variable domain KAGVTQTPRYLIKTRGQQVTLSCSPISGHRSVSWYQQTPGQGLQFLFEYFSETQRNKGNFPGRFSGRQFSNSRSEMNVSTLELGDSALYLCASSPVSRGYGYTFGSGTRLTVV.

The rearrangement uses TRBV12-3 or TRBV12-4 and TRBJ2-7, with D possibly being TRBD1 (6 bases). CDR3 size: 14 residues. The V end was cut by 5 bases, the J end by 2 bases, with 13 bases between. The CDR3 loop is CASSPSGHTYEQYF. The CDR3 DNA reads TGTGCCAGCAGTCCCTCGGGACACACCTACGAGCAGTACTTC.

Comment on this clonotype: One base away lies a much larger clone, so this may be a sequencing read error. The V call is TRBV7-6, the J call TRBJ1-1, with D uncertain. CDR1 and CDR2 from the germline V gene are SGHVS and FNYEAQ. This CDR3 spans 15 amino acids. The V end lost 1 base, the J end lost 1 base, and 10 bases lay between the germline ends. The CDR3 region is CASSLVLRENTEAFF. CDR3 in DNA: TGTGCCAGCAGCTTAGTCCTCCGGGAGAACACTGAAGCTTTCTTT.

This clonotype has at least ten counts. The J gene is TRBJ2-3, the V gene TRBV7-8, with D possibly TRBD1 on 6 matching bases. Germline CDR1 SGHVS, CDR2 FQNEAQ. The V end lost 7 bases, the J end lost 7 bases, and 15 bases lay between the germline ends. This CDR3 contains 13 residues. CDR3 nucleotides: TGTGCCAGCACCCCCAGGGGTAGACATACGCAGTATTTT. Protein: CASTPRGRHTQYF.

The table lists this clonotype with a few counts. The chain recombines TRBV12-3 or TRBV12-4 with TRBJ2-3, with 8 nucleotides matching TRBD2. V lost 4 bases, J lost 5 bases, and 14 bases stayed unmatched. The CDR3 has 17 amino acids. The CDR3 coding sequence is TGTGCCAGCAGTTGGAGGAGCGGGAGTTACGGAGGAGATACGCAGTATTTT. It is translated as CASSWRSGSYGGDTQYF.

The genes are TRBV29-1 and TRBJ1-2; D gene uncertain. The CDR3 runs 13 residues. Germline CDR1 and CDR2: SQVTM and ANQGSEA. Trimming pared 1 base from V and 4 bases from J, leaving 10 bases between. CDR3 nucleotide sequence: TGCAGCGTTGAAGTCACAAACAGCTATGGCTACACCTTC. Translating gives CSVEVTNSYGYTF.

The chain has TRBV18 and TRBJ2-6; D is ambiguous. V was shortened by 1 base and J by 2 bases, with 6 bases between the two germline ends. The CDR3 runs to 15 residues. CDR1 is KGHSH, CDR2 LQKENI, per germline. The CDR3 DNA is TGTGCCAGCTCACCACAGGGCACTGGGGCCAACGTCCTGACTTTC. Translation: CASSPQGTGANVLTF. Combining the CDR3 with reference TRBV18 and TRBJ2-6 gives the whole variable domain NAGVMQNPRHLVRRRGQEARLRCSPMKGHSHVYWYRQLPEEGLKFMVYLQKENIIDESGMPKERFSAEFPKEGPSILRIQQVVRGDSAAYFCASSPQGTGANVLTFGAGSRLTVL.

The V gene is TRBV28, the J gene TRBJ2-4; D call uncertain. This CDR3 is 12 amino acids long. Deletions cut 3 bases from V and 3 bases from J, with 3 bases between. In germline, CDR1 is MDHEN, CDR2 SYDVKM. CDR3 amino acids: CASSFVKNIQYF. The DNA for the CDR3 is TGTGCCAGCAGTTTTGTCAAAAACATTCAGTACTTC.

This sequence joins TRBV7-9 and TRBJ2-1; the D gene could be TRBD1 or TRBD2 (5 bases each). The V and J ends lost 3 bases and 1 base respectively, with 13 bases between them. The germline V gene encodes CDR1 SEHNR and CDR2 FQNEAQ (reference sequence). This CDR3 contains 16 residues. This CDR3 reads CASSFGANWSYNEQFF. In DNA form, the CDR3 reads TGTGCCAGCAGCTTCGGGGCGAATTGGTCCTACAATGAGCAGTTCTTC.

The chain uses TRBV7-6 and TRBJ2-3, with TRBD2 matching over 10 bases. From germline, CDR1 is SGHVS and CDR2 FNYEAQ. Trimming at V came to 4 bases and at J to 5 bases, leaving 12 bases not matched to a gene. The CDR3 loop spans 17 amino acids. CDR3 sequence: CASSSRLGSGGEDTQYF. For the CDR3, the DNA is TGTGCCAGCAGCTCCCGACTAGGCAGCGGGGGGGAAGATACGCAGTATTTT.

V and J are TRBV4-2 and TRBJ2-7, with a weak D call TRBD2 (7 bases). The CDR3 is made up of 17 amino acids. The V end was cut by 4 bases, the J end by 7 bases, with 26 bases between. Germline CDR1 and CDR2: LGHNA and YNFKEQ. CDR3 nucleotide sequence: TGTGCCAGCAGCCGCCTCTCAAGGGGGGGGAAACAATCAGAGCAGTACTTC. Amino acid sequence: CASSRLSRGGKQSEQYF.

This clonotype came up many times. CDR3 sequence reads: CASSLMESYGYTF. CDR3 DNA: TGCGCCAGCAGCTTGATGGAATCCTATGGCTACACCTTC. J is TRBJ1-2 and V is TRBV5-1; D unresolved. V was shortened by 1 base and J by 4 bases, with 8 bases between the two germline ends. CDR1 and CDR2 from the germline V gene are SGHRS and YFSETQ. The CDR3 contains 13 residues.

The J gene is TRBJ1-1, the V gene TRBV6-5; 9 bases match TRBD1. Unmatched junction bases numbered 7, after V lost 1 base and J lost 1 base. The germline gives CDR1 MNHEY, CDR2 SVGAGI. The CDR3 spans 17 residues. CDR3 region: CASSYFPTGGRNTEAFF. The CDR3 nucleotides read TGTGCCAGCAGTTACTTCCCGACAGGGGGGAGGAACACTGAAGCTTTCTTT.

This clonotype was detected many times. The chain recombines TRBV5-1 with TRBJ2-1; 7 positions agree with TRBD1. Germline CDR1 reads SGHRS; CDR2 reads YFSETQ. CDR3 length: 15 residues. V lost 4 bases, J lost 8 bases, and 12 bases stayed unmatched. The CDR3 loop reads CASSQTGTAVDEQFF. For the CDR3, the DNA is TGCGCCAGCAGCCAGACCGGGACAGCCGTAGATGAGCAGTTCTTC.

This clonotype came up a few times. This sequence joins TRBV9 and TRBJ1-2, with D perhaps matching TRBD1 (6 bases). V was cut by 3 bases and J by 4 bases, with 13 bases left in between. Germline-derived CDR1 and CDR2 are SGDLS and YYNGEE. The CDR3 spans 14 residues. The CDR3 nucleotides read TGTGCCAGCAGCGGATGGACAGCGTTCTATGGCTACACCTTC. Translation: CASSGWTAFYGYTF.

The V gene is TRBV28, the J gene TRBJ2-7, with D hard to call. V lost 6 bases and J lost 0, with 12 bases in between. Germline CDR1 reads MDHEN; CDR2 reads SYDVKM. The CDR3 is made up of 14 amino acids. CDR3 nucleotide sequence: TGTGCCAGCAGGGGTGGGCCTTCCTCCTACGAGCAGTACTTC. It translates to CASRGGPSSYEQYF.

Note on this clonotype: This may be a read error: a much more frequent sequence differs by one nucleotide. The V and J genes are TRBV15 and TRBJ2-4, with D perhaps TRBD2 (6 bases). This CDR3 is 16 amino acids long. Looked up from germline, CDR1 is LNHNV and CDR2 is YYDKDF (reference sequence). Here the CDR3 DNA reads TGTCCCACCAGCAGACTGGGGACTGACGCCAAAAACATTCAGTACTTC. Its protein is CPTSRLGTDAKNIQYF.

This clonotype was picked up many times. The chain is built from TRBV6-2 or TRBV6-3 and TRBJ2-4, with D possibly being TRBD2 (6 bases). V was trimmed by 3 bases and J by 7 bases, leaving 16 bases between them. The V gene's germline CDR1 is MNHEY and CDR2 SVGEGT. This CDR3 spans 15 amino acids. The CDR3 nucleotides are TGTGCCAGCAGTTATGGGACTCCGAGCGGGAACATTCAGTACTTC. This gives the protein CASSYGTPSGNIQYF.

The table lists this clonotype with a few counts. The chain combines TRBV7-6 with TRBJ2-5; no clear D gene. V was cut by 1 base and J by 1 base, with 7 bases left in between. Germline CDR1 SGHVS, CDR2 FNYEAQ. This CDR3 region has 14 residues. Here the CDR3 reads CASSLGRPQETQYF. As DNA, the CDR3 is TGTGCCAGCAGCTTAGGGCGTCCCCAAGAGACCCAGTACTTC.

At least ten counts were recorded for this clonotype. The CDR3 nucleotides are TGCGCCAGCAGCATTAGGACAGGTCCGAACACTGAAGCTTTCTTT. Its protein product is CASSIRTGPNTEAFF. The rearrangement links TRBV5-1 to TRBJ1-1; TRBD1 matches at 7 bases. This CDR3 is built from 15 residues. Trimming cost V 4 bases and J 1 base; bases outside gene matches: 7. Germline CDR1 and CDR2: SGHRS and YFSETQ.